One and the same sample provided the 32 T cell receptor beta chains below, sequenced in a study of T cells in Graves' hyperthyroidism and ophthalmopathy. RNA transcripts were the template for amplifying TCR beta CDR3 regions. The TCR CDR3 first-round RT-PCR relied on the HTBI primer set. TCRdb processed the multiplex PCR reads anew with MiXCR; each CDR3 protein has one entry. The table records a few hundred thousand distinct CDR3 sequences, around 16% of them present only once. Sequenced material: blood. The origin of the receptors is a woman in her 30s with Graves' hyperthyroidism.

The sample holds a few counts of this clonotype. The J gene is TRBJ1-1, the V gene TRBV19; D unclear. CDR1 and CDR2 from the germline V gene are LNHDA and SQIVND (reference sequence). This CDR3 spans 14 amino acids. V lost 4 bases and J lost 1, with 10 bases in between. The CDR3 is CASSRGNANTEAFF. CDR3 DNA sequence: TGTGCCAGTAGTAGAGGGAACGCGAACACTGAAGCTTTCTTT.

The chain couples TRBV4-2 to TRBJ2-1; D is perhaps TRBD1 (6 bases). The germline V and J ends were trimmed by 0 bases and 5 bases, with 14 bases remaining between them. The CDR3 sequence is 16 residues long. The germline gives CDR1 LGHNA, CDR2 YNFKEQ. CDR3 sequence: CASSQDWGRGHNEQFF. The CDR3 coding sequence is TGTGCCAGCAGCCAAGACTGGGGCAGGGGCCACAATGAGCAGTTCTTC.

V usage is TRBV20-1 and J usage is TRBJ2-1; 9 bases map to TRBD1. The CDR3 has 15 amino acids. Germline CDR1 reads DFQATT; CDR2 reads SNEGSKA (reference sequence). Unmatched junction bases numbered 12, after V lost 3 bases and J lost 9 bases. The CDR3, as DNA: TGCAGTGCTAGGGGTCCGGGACAGGGCTTCGGTGAGCAGTTCTTC. It encodes CSARGPGQGFGEQFF.

This clonotype was recorded many times. The chain employs TRBV5-1 and TRBJ2-2; D is possibly TRBD2 (5 bases). V shed 1 base and J shed 7 bases, with 14 bases lying between them. Germline V gene sequence: CDR1 SGHRS, CDR2 YFSETQ. CDR3 length equals 15 residues. The CDR3 spells CASSLSGPGIGELFF. The CDR3 DNA reads TGCGCCAGCAGCTTGTCGGGTCCGGGGATCGGGGAGCTGTTTTTT. The full variable domain, its missing parts supplied by reference TRBV5-1 and TRBJ2-2, is KAGVTQTPRYLIKTRGQQVTLSCSPISGHRSVSWYQQTPGQGLQFLFEYFSETQRNKGNFPGRFSGRQFSNSRSEMNVSTLELGDSALYLCASSLSGPGIGELFFGEGSRLTVL.

The gene calls are TRBV7-2 and TRBJ1-2; D unresolved. V lost 1 base and J lost 1, with 25 bases in between. The germline gives CDR1 SGHTA, CDR2 FQGNSA. This CDR3 is built from 20 residues. CDR3 sequence reads: CASSLELAEAIPRRNYGYTF. CDR3 in DNA: TGTGCCAGCAGCTTAGAACTGGCGGAAGCGATCCCCCGCCGTAACTATGGCTACACCTTC.

Many counts were recorded for this clonotype. V usage is TRBV9 and J usage is TRBJ1-1; D not certain. The ends were cut back, 0 bases at V and 2 bases at J, with 11 bases in the middle. CDR1 is SGDLS and CDR2 is YYNGEE in the germline V gene. This CDR3 is 15 amino acids long. The CDR3 sequence: CASSVDNRPNTEAFF. CDR3 nucleotides: TGTGCCAGCAGCGTAGATAACAGACCAAACACTGAAGCTTTCTTT.

The chain is built from TRBV28 and TRBJ2-1; maybe TRBD1 (6 bases). There are 15 residues in the CDR3. The germline gives CDR1 MDHEN, CDR2 SYDVKM. V lost 4 bases and J lost 5, with 15 bases in between. This chain's CDR3 is CASSYGQGMNNEQFF. CDR3 nucleotides: TGTGCCAGCAGTTATGGGCAGGGGATGAACAATGAGCAGTTCTTC.

This clonotype has more than one count but fewer than ten. Given a much more abundant clone one base away, this may be a read error. V gene TRBV11-2 combines with J gene TRBJ1-4, with D uncertain. This CDR3 is built from 11 residues. Germline V gene sequence: CDR1 SGHAT, CDR2 FQNNGV. CDR3 residues: CVSSWNEKLFF. The CDR3 DNA is TGTGTCAGCAGCTGGAATGAAAAACTGTTTTTT.

In its sample, this clonotype was seen a few times. The chain recombines TRBV7-9 with TRBJ1-2; 9 bases match TRBD1. J lost 6 bases, V lost 2 bases, and 4 bases had no gene match. CDR3 length: 14 amino acids. The germline V gene has CDR1 SEHNR and CDR2 FQNEAQ (reference sequence). CDR3 loop: CASSLLGQGHGYTF. The CDR3 DNA follows: TGTGCCAGCAGCTTACTAGGACAGGGGCATGGCTACACCTTC.

This clonotype was detected ten times or more. The V call is TRBV24-1, the J call TRBJ2-1; D is uncertain. This CDR3 has 16 residues. CDR1 KGHDR and CDR2 SFDVKD come from the germline V gene. V dropped 3 bases and J dropped 4 bases, with 15 bases sitting between them. CDR3 in amino acids: CATSDPLVSKYNEQFF. The CDR3 nucleotides read TGTGCCACCAGTGATCCCCTGGTCAGTAAATACAATGAGCAGTTCTTC.

This clonotype was found many times. The genes are TRBV5-1 and TRBJ2-7, with D possibly TRBD1 on 5 matching bases. From germline, CDR1 is SGHRS and CDR2 YFSETQ. Deletions cut 3 bases from V and 3 bases from J, with 16 bases between. The CDR3 extends over 15 amino acids. CDR3 sequence (DNA): TGCGCCAGCAGCTGGACGCAGGGCAACATCTACGAGCAGTACTTC. Translation gives CASSWTQGNIYEQYF.

This clonotype was seen more than once but under ten times. This chain uses TRBV7-9 with TRBJ2-1; TRBD2 is a possible D gene (6 bases). This CDR3 region has 13 residues. Trimming shortened V by 4 bases and J by 7 bases, and 11 bases separated the two germline ends. The germline gives CDR1 SEHNR, CDR2 FQNEAQ (reference sequence). CDR3 nucleotide sequence: TGTGCCAGCAGCTGGGGGGTGGGGAATGAGCAGTTCTTC. Residues: CASSWGVGNEQFF.

This clonotype was seen only a few times. V usage is TRBV6-8 and J usage is TRBJ2-7; D uncertain. The germline gives CDR1 MNHGY, CDR2 SAAAGT. The germline V and J ends were trimmed by 7 bases and 7 bases, with 8 bases remaining between them. The CDR3 is 10 residues long. This CDR3 reads CASIIGEQYF. The CDR3, as DNA: TGTGCCAGCATAATCGGGGAGCAGTACTTC.

Ten or more counts support this clonotype. V and J are TRBV10-3 and TRBJ2-2; 13 bases align to TRBD2. Trimming took 6 bases from V and 6 from J; bases not matched to a gene: 7. The CDR3 is made up of 16 amino acids. Germline V gene data show CDR1 as ENHRY and CDR2 as SYGVKD. The CDR3 nucleotides read TGTGCCATCAGAAGGACTAGCGGGAGTAGCGCCGGGGAGCTGTTTTTT. Its translation: CAIRRTSGSSAGELFF.

This clonotype was picked up many times. The V call is TRBV11-2, the J call TRBJ1-6; 9 bases fit TRBD1. This CDR3 comprises 15 residues. V lost 6 bases to trimming and J lost 7 bases; unmatched junction nucleotides: 7. Germline assignment: CDR1 SGHAT and CDR2 FQNNGV. The CDR3 DNA reads as TGTGCCAGCAGATCCCCCGGGACAGGGAATTCACCCCTCCACTTT. Translating gives CASRSPGTGNSPLHF.

The table lists this clonotype with many counts. V usage is TRBV7-6 and J usage is TRBJ2-1; TRBD1 might be the D (6 bases). Between the trimmed V and J ends, which lost 1 base and 3 bases, there was a span of 16 bases. Germline V lookup: CDR1 SGHVS, CDR2 FNYEAQ. The CDR3 totals 17 residues. The CDR3 nucleotides are TGTGCCAGCAGCTTAGAGGCCCAGGGGACCCACTACAATGAGCAGTTCTTC. It codes for CASSLEAQGTHYNEQFF.

In its sample, this clonotype was seen many times. The genes are TRBV3-1 and TRBJ2-5, with D possibly matching TRBD2 (5 bases). Per germline, CDR1 LGHDT and CDR2 YNNKEL (reference sequence). Trimming cost V 3 bases and J 2 bases, with 16 bases left between them. The CDR3 is made up of 16 amino acids. CDR3 sequence reads: CASSHSPGLGQETQYF. The CDR3 nucleotides are TGTGCCAGCAGCCATAGCCCGGGATTAGGACAAGAGACCCAGTACTTC.

Many counts were recorded for this clonotype. The chain uses TRBV6-1 and TRBJ2-7, with TRBD2 matching over 9 bases. Per germline, CDR1 MNHNS and CDR2 SASEGT. The CDR3 is 16 amino acids. J was trimmed by 2 bases and V by 6 bases; bases with no gene match: 11. The DNA of the CDR3 is TGTGCCAGCAGACATCTAGCGGGAACCTCCGCCTACGAGCAGTACTTC. This gives the protein CASRHLAGTSAYEQYF.

In the case of this clonotype: A single base separates this from a much larger clone, so it may be a read error. This chain connects TRBV6-2 or TRBV6-3 to TRBJ2-7; no definite D call. Germline CDR1 is MNHEY and CDR2 is SVGEGT. CDR3 length: 14 residues. For the CDR3, the DNA is TGTGCCAGCGGATCCGGTCCCGGCTCCTACGAGCAGTGCTTC. As protein: CASGSGPGSYEQCF.

The chain recombines TRBV29-1 with TRBJ2-7; the match to TRBD1 covers 8 bases. The ends lost 6 bases at V and 5 bases at J; junction bases unmatched: 12. The CDR3 length is 14 residues. Germline V CDR1 and CDR2: SQVTM, ANQGSEA. In DNA, the CDR3 is TGCAGCGTCAAGGACAGGGACGGTGGGAACGAGCAGTACTTC. Translated: CSVKDRDGGNEQYF.

The V and J genes are TRBV3-1 and TRBJ2-6; 7 bases are a match to TRBD1. This CDR3 spans 18 amino acids. CDR1 and CDR2 (germline): LGHDT, YNNKEL (reference sequence). V lost 3 bases and J lost 1; bases outside the gene matches: 9. This CDR3 reads CASSHSARRGSGANVLTF. In DNA, the CDR3 is TGTGCCAGCAGCCACTCGGCGCGCAGGGGGTCTGGGGCCAACGTCCTGACTTTC. The full variable domain, with the rest looked up from reference TRBV3-1 and TRBJ2-6, is DTAVSQTPKYLVTQMGNDKSIKCEQNLGHDTMYWYKQDSKKFLKIMFSYNNKELIINETVPNRFSPKSPDKAHLNLHINSLELGDSAVYFCASSHSARRGSGANVLTFGAGSRLTVL.

This clonotype was recorded at least ten times. The V call is TRBV24-1, the J call TRBJ2-5; D might be TRBD1 (5 bases). In germline, CDR1 is KGHDR, CDR2 SFDVKD. The CDR3 has 15 residues. Trimming left V 2 bases short and J 4 bases short, with 13 bases between. CDR3 DNA: TGTGCCACCAGTGATTCGGCGTCTGGGGCAGAGACCCAGTACTTC. Encoded protein: CATSDSASGAETQYF.

The sample holds one count of this clonotype. The chain recombines TRBV20-1 with TRBJ2-1; 10 bases are a match to TRBD2. V was pared by 5 bases and J by 6 bases, with 10 bases of the junction left unmatched. Germline V gene sequence: CDR1 DFQATT, CDR2 SNEGSKA (reference sequence). The CDR3 runs 15 residues. The DNA of the CDR3 is TGCAGTGCTCCCTTACTAGCGGGGATAATCAATGAGCAGTTCTTC. Encoded protein: CSAPLLAGIINEQFF.

This clonotype was observed at least ten times. The V and J genes are TRBV28 and TRBJ1-5, with 10 bases matching TRBD1. The CDR3 covers 16 residues. After removal of 1 base from V and 7 bases from J, the junction contained 7 bases not matched to a gene. Germline CDR1 MDHEN, CDR2 SYDVKM. The DNA of the CDR3 is TGTGCCAGCAGTTTATCTCTGACAGGGGGCGGGCAGCCCCAGCATTTT. As protein: CASSLSLTGGGQPQHF.

V gene TRBV6-1 combines with J gene TRBJ1-1, with D uncertain. This CDR3 spans 13 amino acids. Germline CDR1 and CDR2: MNHNS and SASEGT. V lost 6 bases and J lost 3, with 11 bases in between. CDR3 in amino acids: CASRRFRDTEAFF. The CDR3 coding sequence is TGTGCCAGCAGAAGATTTAGGGACACTGAAGCTTTCTTT.

In its sample, this clonotype was seen many times. The V gene is TRBV6-1, the J gene TRBJ2-7; weak D call: TRBD1 (6 bases). The CDR3 extends over 14 amino acids. Trimming removed 4 bases at V and 2 bases at J, with 12 bases between. CDR1 and CDR2 (germline): MNHNS, SASEGT. The CDR3 nucleotides are TGTGCCAGCAGTGCCGGACAGAATCCCTACGAGCAGTACTTC. As protein: CASSAGQNPYEQYF.

This clonotype was seen ten or more times. The chain links TRBV7-6 to TRBJ1-2; a weak D match, TRBD1 (6 bases). CDR1 is SGHVS and CDR2 is FNYEAQ in the germline V gene. The CDR3 is made up of 17 amino acids. V lost 1 base and J 1 base, leaving 16 bases between the germline ends. In DNA form, the CDR3 reads TGTGCCAGCAGCTTAGGCTACCAGGGGAGGGATAACTATGGCTACACCTTC. Protein: CASSLGYQGRDNYGYTF.

This clonotype was detected ten times or more. The rearrangement links TRBV29-1 to TRBJ2-3; 10 nucleotides align to TRBD2. Germline V gene data show CDR1 as SQVTM and CDR2 as ANQGSEA. Trimming at V came to 3 bases and at J to 2 bases, leaving 5 bases not matched to a gene. The length of the CDR3 is 15 residues. The CDR3 region has the DNA TGCAGCGTTGATTCTAGCGGGGGTCACACAGATACGCAGTATTTT. Protein: CSVDSSGGHTDTQYF.

This clonotype was observed many times. The rearrangement links TRBV24-1 to TRBJ1-1; no clear D gene. The CDR3 runs to 14 residues. Germline V lookup: CDR1 KGHDR, CDR2 SFDVKD. The V end was cut by 4 bases, the J end by 0 bases, with 8 bases between. The CDR3 DNA is TGTGCCACCAGTGACGCGACTGTGAACACTGAAGCTTTCTTT. It translates to CATSDATVNTEAFF.

This clonotype was seen more than once but under ten times. The gene calls are TRBV25-1 and TRBJ1-4, with 12 bases fitting TRBD1. The V segment lost 5 bases and the J segment 5 bases; nucleotides outside the gene matches: 6. Per the germline V gene, CDR1 is MGHDK and CDR2 is SYGVNS. The CDR3 has 16 residues. As DNA, the CDR3 is TGTGCCAGCAGTCCCCCCGGGACAGGGGGCAATGAAAAACTGTTTTTT. This encodes CASSPPGTGGNEKLFF. The whole variable domain, remainder taken from reference TRBV25-1 and TRBJ1-4, is EADIYQTPRYLVIGTGKKITLECSQTMGHDKMYWYQQDPGMELHLIHYSYGVNSTEKGDLSSESTVSRIRTEHFPLTLESARPSHTSQYLCASSPPGTGGNEKLFFGSGTQLSVL.

This clonotype was counted many times. This chain joins TRBV7-6 and TRBJ2-7; TRBD2 matches at 8 bases. This CDR3 region has 15 residues. With V trimmed by 4 bases and J by 0 bases, 5 bases remained unmatched. Germline assignment: CDR1 SGHVS and CDR2 FNYEAQ. In DNA form, the CDR3 reads TGTGCCAGCAGCTCCCCTGCGGGGGGCTCCTACGAGCAGTACTTC. Translation: CASSSPAGGSYEQYF.

The table lists this clonotype with a few counts. V usage is TRBV28 and J usage is TRBJ2-1, with 9 bases identical to TRBD2. The CDR3 totals 17 residues. The trim removed 10 bases at V and 0 bases at J, leaving 13 bases unmatched. From germline, CDR1 is MDHEN and CDR2 SYDVKM. CDR3 protein: CAITPGLALSSYNEQFF. The DNA of the CDR3 is TGTGCCATCACACCGGGACTAGCCCTGAGCTCCTACAATGAGCAGTTCTTC.